These 23 T cell receptor beta chains originate from one sample sequenced in a study of OX40 agonist ivuxolimab in advanced cancers. Preparation of the library involved the immunoSEQ multiplex PCR assay. The table was pulled from immuneACCESS by TCRdb, which kept in-frame rearrangements only. Such tables lose some clones; where checked, under half of the loss comes from unresolved V genes, and the rest has no known cause. For this sample the table gives over 50,000 clones, of which around four fifths were detected only once. In total, the top ten clones hold approximately 4.5% of the sample. The sequences come from CD4+ or CD8+ T cells sorted from blood, collected in a trial of the OX40 agonist ivuxolimab. The origin of the receptors is an adult with an advanced solid tumor such as melanoma, head and neck, liver or kidney cancer.

V is TRBV9 and J is TRBJ2-3; no clear D. The germline CDR1 and CDR2 sequences are SGDLS and YYNGEE. The V end lost 0 bases, the J end lost 1 base, and 3 bases lay between the germline ends. This CDR3 contains 13 residues. This CDR3 is CASSVEGTDTQYF. CDR3 sequence (DNA): TGTGCCAGCAGCGTAGAAGGCACAGATACGCAGTATTTT. Full variable domain (missing parts from reference TRBV9 and TRBJ2-3): DSGVTQTPKHLITATGQRVTLRCSPRSGDLSVYWYQQSLDQGLQFLIQYYNGEERAKGNILERFSAQQFPDLHSELNLSSLELGDSALYFCASSVEGTDTQYFGPGTRLTVL.

As concerns this clone: A read error may produce the germline difference seen at one junction end. The rearrangement joins TRBV7-7 to TRBJ2-1; D may be TRBD2 (6 bases). Germline CDR1 is SSHAT and CDR2 is FNYEAQ (reference sequence). CDR3 size: 15 residues. CDR3 DNA: TGTGCTAGCAGTCCCGGGACGGCGGGGAGCAATGAGCAGTTCTTC. Translating it yields CASSPGTAGSNEQFF.

The chain couples TRBV28 to TRBJ2-5; maybe TRBD2 (7 bases). Germline V lookup: CDR1 MDHEN, CDR2 SYDVKM. The CDR3 covers 16 residues. Trimming took off 7 bases at V and 5 bases at J, with 23 bases between the two ends. The CDR3 protein is CASTLWRGGAGETQYF. CDR3 DNA sequence: TGTGCCAGCACCCTCTGGAGAGGGGGGGCTGGGGAGACCCAGTACTTC.

The chain employs TRBV5-1 and TRBJ2-7; TRBD2 matches at 9 bases. Losses at the gene ends were 4 bases for V and 3 bases for J; bases not matched to a gene: 8. This CDR3 region has 15 residues. Germline V gene sequence: CDR1 SGHRS, CDR2 YFSETQ. Here the CDR3 reads CASSVSSGKNYEQYF. The CDR3 region has the DNA TGCGCCAGCAGCGTTTCTAGCGGGAAGAACTACGAGCAGTACTTC. The full variable domain, its missing parts supplied by reference TRBV5-1 and TRBJ2-7, is KAGVTQTPRYLIKTRGQQVTLSCSPISGHRSVSWYQQTPGQGLQFLFEYFSETQRNKGNFPGRFSGRQFSNSRSEMNVSTLELGDSALYLCASSVSSGKNYEQYFGPGTRLTVT.

This clone was detected once. The chain joins TRBV6-6 to TRBJ1-5; 8 nucleotides match TRBD1. Germline loops: CDR1 MNHNY, CDR2 SVGAGI (reference sequence). The J segment lost 5 bases and the V segment lost 5 bases, leaving 5 bases of the junction unmatched. The CDR3 length is 14 residues. Written as DNA, the CDR3 is TGTGCCAGCAGTAGGGACAGGTCCGATCAGCCCCAGCATTTT. Translation: CASSRDRSDQPQHF.

The rearrangement joins TRBV6-5 to TRBJ1-5; no definite D call. Germline V lookup: CDR1 MNHEY, CDR2 SVGAGI. Trimming removed 0 bases from V and 3 bases from J, with 6 bases in between. The CDR3 runs to 14 residues. The CDR3 here is CASSYSAANQPQHF. CDR3 DNA: TGTGCCAGCAGTTACTCGGCTGCCAATCAGCCCCAGCATTTT.

The rearrangement links TRBV7-2 to TRBJ2-7, with 9 nucleotides matching TRBD2. Germline V CDR1 and CDR2: SGHTA, FQGNSA. This CDR3 has 15 amino acids. V lost 3 bases, J lost 4 bases, and 7 bases stayed unmatched. The CDR3 coding sequence is TGTGCCAGCAGCTTGTCAAGCGGGGGGTCTTACGAGCAGTACTTC. Its translation is CASSLSSGGSYEQYF.

The chain has TRBV11-2 and TRBJ2-4; 7 bases are a match to TRBD1. The CDR3 is 15 amino acids. Germline trimming cut 2 bases from V and 10 bases from J; bases unmatched to any gene: 11. The germline V gene has CDR1 SGHAT and CDR2 FQNNGV. CDR3 sequence: CASSLLQGPGSIQYF. The CDR3 DNA reads as TGTGCCAGCAGCTTATTACAGGGGCCTGGTTCAATTCAGTACTTC.

The genes are TRBV6-5 and TRBJ1-2; D might be TRBD1 (5 bases). Germline CDR1 is MNHEY and CDR2 is SVGAGI. This CDR3 spans 13 amino acids. Trimming shortened V by 6 bases and J by 4 bases, and 12 bases separated the two germline ends. Here the CDR3 DNA reads TGTGCCAGCAGGCCAACTGGGGCCTATGGCTACACCTTC. It codes for CASRPTGAYGYTF.

The V and J genes are TRBV27 and TRBJ1-4, with D unresolved. Germline V gives CDR1 MNHEY, CDR2 SMNVEV (reference sequence). V was cut by 8 bases and J by 0 bases, with 16 bases left in between. The CDR3 extends over 16 amino acids. The CDR3 DNA reads as TGTGCCAGCTCCCCGATTTTGAGCACAACTAATGAAAAACTGTTTTTT. Translated: CASSPILSTTNEKLFF.

This clone is a singleton in its sample. This chain joins TRBV28 and TRBJ2-7; 8 bases agree with TRBD2. Per germline, CDR1 MDHEN and CDR2 SYDVKM. The CDR3 is 15 amino acids. V shed 6 bases and J 2 bases; nucleotides not matched to a gene: 9. Written as DNA, the CDR3 is TGTGCCAGCAGCCCCCCACGGGGGGGAACCTACGAGCAGTACTTC. Translation gives CASSPPRGGTYEQYF.

This clone was seen only once. The chain joins TRBV5-1 to TRBJ2-1; D not resolved. Trimming shortened V by 0 bases and J by 5 bases, and 12 bases separated the two germline ends. From germline, CDR1 is SGHRS and CDR2 YFSETQ. This CDR3 has 15 amino acids. The CDR3 bases are TGCGCCAGCAGCTTGGCCCCCCCCAGGCACAATGAGCAGTTCTTC. Translated, it gives CASSLAPPRHNEQFF.

The rearrangement joins TRBV9 to TRBJ1-5; TRBD1 matches 7 bases. Germline V lookup: CDR1 SGDLS, CDR2 YYNGEE. J gave up 2 bases and V 3 bases, and 2 bases lay outside the gene matches. The CDR3 consists of 14 residues. The CDR3 region has the DNA TGTGCCAGCAGCGCCCAGGGGGGCAATCAGCCCCAGCATTTT. Amino acids: CASSAQGGNQPQHF.

This clone was picked up a small number of times. The chain employs TRBV7-3 and TRBJ2-1; no definite D call. Germline lookup yields CDR1 SGHTA and CDR2 FQGTGA. The CDR3 is 13 residues long. Trimming took off 6 bases at V and 9 bases at J, with 15 bases between the two ends. This CDR3 reads CASSYYGSGEQFF. The CDR3 DNA follows: TGTGCCAGCAGTTATTATGGCTCGGGTGAGCAGTTCTTC.

This chain's CDR3 is CASRISGGSPYEQYF. The CDR3 DNA reads as TGTGCCAGCAGAATTTCCGGAGGATCGCCCTACGAGCAGTACTTC. The chain links TRBV6-5 to TRBJ2-7, with D possibly matching TRBD2 (5 bases). CDR1 is MNHEY, CDR2 SVGAGI, per germline. The V and J ends lost 6 bases and 2 bases respectively, with 17 bases between them. The CDR3 contains 15 residues.

This clone came up a few times. The chain couples TRBV4-1 to TRBJ1-3, with D possibly being TRBD1 (6 bases). The CDR3 spans 15 residues. Trimming stripped 4 bases from V and 1 base from J, with 11 bases between. CDR1 MGHRA and CDR2 YSYEKL come from the germline V gene. The CDR3 protein is CASSRGGGSGNTIYF. The DNA for the CDR3 is TGCGCCAGCAGCCGAGGGGGGGGGTCTGGAAACACCATATATTTT.

Comment on this clone: One end of the junction fails to match germline, which may point to a read error. The chain combines TRBV6-5 with TRBJ1-2; weak D call: TRBD1 (6 bases). The CDR3 loop spans 14 amino acids. Germline CDR1 is MNHEY and CDR2 is SVGAGI. The CDR3 nucleotides are TGTGTCAGCAGTATCGACAGGACCCTCTATGGCTACACCTTC. Protein sequence: CVSSIDRTLYGYTF.

The chain uses TRBV5-1 and TRBJ1-2; D is possibly TRBD1 (5 bases). With 0 bases removed from V and 4 bases from J, the gap between germline ends came to 16 bases. Germline V gene data show CDR1 as SGHRS and CDR2 as YFSETQ. This CDR3 region has 16 residues. CDR3 protein: CASSLDQGKAIYGYTF. The CDR3 bases are TGCGCCAGCAGCTTGGATCAGGGCAAGGCTATCTATGGCTACACCTTC.

The chain has TRBV9 and TRBJ2-7; D is perhaps TRBD2 (6 bases). This CDR3 is built from 17 residues. The V end lost 6 bases, the J end lost 4 bases, and 26 bases lay between the germline ends. CDR1 SGDLS and CDR2 YYNGEE come from the germline V gene. The CDR3 spells CASNLKPGLPWVYEQYF. The DNA for the CDR3 is TGTGCCAGCAACCTCAAGCCGGGACTTCCTTGGGTATACGAGCAGTACTTC.

This clone was seen only once. The gene calls are TRBV6-6 and TRBJ2-5, with D perhaps assigned TRBD1 or TRBD2 (5 bases each). Near its end, the DNA agrees better with TRBJ2-7, so the J call may be wrong. This CDR3 contains 12 residues. Per the germline V gene, CDR1 is MNHNY and CDR2 is SVGAGI (reference sequence). CDR3 coding DNA: TGTGCCAGCAATGGGGACGGATACGAGCAGTACTTC. This translates into CASNGDGYEQYF.

This clone was found once. V is TRBV9 and J is TRBJ1-2; D remains unclear. The germline V and J ends were trimmed by 6 bases and 5 bases, with 14 bases remaining between them. CDR1 is SGDLS and CDR2 is YYNGEE in the germline V gene. CDR3 length: 13 residues. This CDR3 is CASTATEDYGYTF. CDR3 DNA: TGTGCCAGCACCGCAACCGAGGATTATGGCTACACCTTC.

V gene TRBV28 combines with J gene TRBJ2-3, with 7 bases fitting TRBD1. This CDR3 comprises 13 residues. J lost 2 bases, V lost 10 bases, and 6 bases had no gene match. Germline V CDR1 and CDR2: MDHEN, SYDVKM. CDR3: CAIQGVLTDTQYF. The CDR3, as DNA: TGTGCCATCCAGGGGGTCCTCACAGATACGCAGTATTTT.

V usage is TRBV19 and J usage is TRBJ1-3; no firm D call. Per the germline V gene, CDR1 is LNHDA and CDR2 is SQIVND (reference sequence). V was shortened by 6 bases and J by 4 bases, with 7 bases between the two germline ends. The CDR3 totals 12 residues. The CDR3 sequence: CASSTSGNTIYF. In DNA form, the CDR3 reads TGTGCCAGTAGCACCTCAGGAAACACCATATATTTT.